This T cell receptor beta chain stems from a study of cytomegalovirus exposure and HLA in healthy donors. Study at large: Inside one of the first data releases sat about 85 million unique TCRs taken from HLA-typed donors.

Whole-study findings and limits: Most CMV-associated TCR beta chains appeared HLA-restricted in a later analysis. Later genetic work tied a missense DCLRE1C variant to beta-chain V and J trimming. Donors were assumed by presence/absence analyses to have roughly uniform sequencing depth.

60 Vbeta and 13 Jbeta primers were used in PCR. Profiling relied on immunoSEQ multiplex PCR, and the TCRdb table lists in-frame clones only, not all of them. The sample has 150,000 to 200,000 clones, more than 65% seen once. CDR3 length: 14 residues. Germline CDR1 is MNHEY and CDR2 is SMNVEV (reference sequence). The V end was cut by 6 bases, the J end by 2 bases, with 13 bases between. In regard to this clone: The antigen remains undetermined.

The V call is TRBV27, the J call TRBJ1-1, with D perhaps matching TRBD1 (5 bases). This receptor was taken from a man in his late teens or twenties in good health and CMV-seropositive. Material: PBMCs. The CDR3 DNA follows: TGTGCCAGCAGATACGGAGGGGTAAACACTGAAGCTTTCTTT. Protein product: CASRYGGVNTEAFF.